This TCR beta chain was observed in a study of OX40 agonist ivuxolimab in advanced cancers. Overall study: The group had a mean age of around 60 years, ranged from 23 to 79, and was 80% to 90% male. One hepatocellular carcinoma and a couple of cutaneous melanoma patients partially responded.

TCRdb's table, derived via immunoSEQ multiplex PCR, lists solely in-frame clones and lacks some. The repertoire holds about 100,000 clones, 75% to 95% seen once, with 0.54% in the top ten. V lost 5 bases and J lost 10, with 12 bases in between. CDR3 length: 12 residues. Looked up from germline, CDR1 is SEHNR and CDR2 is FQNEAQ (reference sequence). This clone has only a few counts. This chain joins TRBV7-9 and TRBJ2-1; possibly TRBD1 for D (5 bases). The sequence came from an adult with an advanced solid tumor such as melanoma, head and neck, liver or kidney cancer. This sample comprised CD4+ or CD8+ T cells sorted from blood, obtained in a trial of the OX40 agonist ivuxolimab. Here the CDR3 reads CASSHRGSEQFF. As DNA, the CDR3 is TGTGCCAGCAGCCATAGGGGCAGCGAGCAGTTCTTC.